Sequencing of this T cell receptor beta chain was carried out in a study of T cells in Graves' hyperthyroidism and ophthalmopathy. Germline CDR1 reads SQVTM; CDR2 reads ANQGSEA. The CDR3 sequence is 12 residues long. Unmatched junction bases numbered 0, after V lost 4 bases and J lost 1 base. TCR beta CDR3 regions were amplified from RNA. A first-round RT-PCR of the TCR CDR3 used the HTBI primer set. In TCRdb, the multiplex PCR reads were re-called with MiXCR into one record per CDR3 protein. The sample has around 540,000 distinct CDR3 sequences; around 46% are singletons. Graves' hyperthyroidism was deemed stable given no ophthalmopathy progression within 18 months. This clonotype was seen ten or more times. Its antigen is currently unknown. Study conclusions and caveats: Ophthalmopathy and stable hyperthyroidism were told apart by a 13 V-J model. Peripheral blood also featured most of the thyroid clonotypes expanded above 0.001.

The clonotype originates from a young woman with Graves' hyperthyroidism. The sequencing sample was made of peripheral blood or thyroid tissue (not recorded which). The rearrangement joins TRBV29-1 to TRBJ2-7; 8 bases match TRBD1. CDR3 nucleotides: TGCAGCGTTGGGACAGGGTCCTACGAGCAGTACTTC. Translating it yields CSVGTGSYEQYF.